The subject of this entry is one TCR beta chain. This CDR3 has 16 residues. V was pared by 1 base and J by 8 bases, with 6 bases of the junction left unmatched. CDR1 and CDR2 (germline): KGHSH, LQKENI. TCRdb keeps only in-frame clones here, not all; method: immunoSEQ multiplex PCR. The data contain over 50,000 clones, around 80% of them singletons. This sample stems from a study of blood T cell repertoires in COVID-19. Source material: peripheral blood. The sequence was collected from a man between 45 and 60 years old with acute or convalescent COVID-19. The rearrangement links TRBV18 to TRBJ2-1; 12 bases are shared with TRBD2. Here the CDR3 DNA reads TGTGCCAGCTCACCACTGACTAGCGGGAGTGGGGATGAGCAGTTCTTC. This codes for CASSPLTSGSGDEQFF.